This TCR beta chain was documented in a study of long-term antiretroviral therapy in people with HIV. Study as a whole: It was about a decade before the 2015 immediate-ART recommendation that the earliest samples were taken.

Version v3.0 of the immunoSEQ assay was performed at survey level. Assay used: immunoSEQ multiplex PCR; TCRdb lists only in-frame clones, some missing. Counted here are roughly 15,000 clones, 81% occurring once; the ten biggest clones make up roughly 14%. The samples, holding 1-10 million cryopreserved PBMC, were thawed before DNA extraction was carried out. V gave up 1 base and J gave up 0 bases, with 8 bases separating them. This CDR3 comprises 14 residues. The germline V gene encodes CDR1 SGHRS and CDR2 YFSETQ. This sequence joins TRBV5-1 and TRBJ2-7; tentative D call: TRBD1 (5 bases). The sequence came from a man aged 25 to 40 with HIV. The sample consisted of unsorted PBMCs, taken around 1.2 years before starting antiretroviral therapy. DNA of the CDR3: TGCGCCAGCAGCTTGACCGACAGCTCCTACGAGCAGTACTTC. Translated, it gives CASSLTDSSYEQYF. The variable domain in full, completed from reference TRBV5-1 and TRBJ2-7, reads KAGVTQTPRYLIKTRGQQVTLSCSPISGHRSVSWYQQTPGQGLQFLFEYFSETQRNKGNFPGRFSGRQFSNSRSEMNVSTLELGDSALYLCASSLTDSSYEQYFGPGTRLTVT.